These T cell receptor beta chains were read from a single sample in a study of graft-versus-host responses after intestinal transplantation. Assay used: immunoSEQ multiplex PCR; TCRdb lists only in-frame clones, some missing. The sample lists 15,000 to 20,000 clones; about two fifths were seen once. The sequences come from alloreactive CD4+ T cells from a mixed lymphocyte reaction culture, collected before intestinal transplant. The receptors come from a human patient who received an intestinal transplant. Each CDR3 is given with its conserved first and last residue. The D gene is left open where the match is weak. Expanded clones get a size class; other rows say once, few or many, or leave the size out.

j_call	d_call	clone_size	v_call	cdr3_aa	cdr3_nt
TRBJ2-7	-	-	TRBV6-1	CASSEYSGVRPYF	TGTGCCAGCAGTGAATACTCTGGAGTTAGACCGTACTTC
TRBJ1-1	TRBD1	-	TRBV28	CASTSWEGAREAFF	TGTGCCAGCACCTCCTGGGAGGGGGCGCGGGAAGCTTTCTTT
TRBJ1-2	-	-	TRBV4-1	CASSQERLNLYGYTF	TGCGCCAGCAGCCAAGAACGGCTGAATCTCTATGGCTACACCTTC
TRBJ1-1	-	-	TRBV5-6	CASSLGGIRAFF	TGTGCCAGCAGCTTGGGAGGGATCCGAGCTTTCTTT
TRBJ1-5	-	few	TRBV6-1	CASSPRGQPQHF	TGTGCCAGCAGCCCACGGGGTCAGCCCCAGCATTTT
TRBJ1-4	-	medium-sized	TRBV7-9	CASSLAGLGEKLFF	TGTGCCAGCAGCTTAGCAGGGCTCGGTGAAAAACTGTTTTTT
TRBJ1-1	-	-	TRBV19	CASSIMGTNTEAFF	TGTGCCAGTAGTATAATGGGAACGAACACTGAAGCTTTCTTT
TRBJ1-1	-	-	TRBV6-1	CAARVAGMNTEAFF	TGTGCCGCCAGGGTGGCAGGGATGAACACTGAAGCTTTCTTT
TRBJ1-2	-	few	TRBV29-1	CSVANRANYGYTF	TGCAGCGTTGCTAATCGGGCGAACTATGGCTACACCTTC
TRBJ1-1	-	few	TRBV7-2	CASSTQTRKNTEAFF	TGTGCCAGCAGCACGCAGACACGGAAGAACACTGAAGCTTTCTTT
TRBJ2-6	TRBD2	-	TRBV4-1	CASSQDRGTRRMGANVLTF	TGCGCCAGCAGCCAAGATCGGGGGACTAGGCGTATGGGGGCCAACGTCCTGACTTTC
TRBJ2-7	-	-	TRBV6-5	CASSYSGTAPYEQYF	TGTGCCAGCAGTTACTCCGGGACGGCCCCCTACGAGCAGTACTTC
TRBJ1-2	TRBD1	-	TRBV5-1	CASSLDRWTGDYGYTF	TGCGCCAGCAGCTTGGATCGGTGGACAGGCGACTATGGCTACACCTTC